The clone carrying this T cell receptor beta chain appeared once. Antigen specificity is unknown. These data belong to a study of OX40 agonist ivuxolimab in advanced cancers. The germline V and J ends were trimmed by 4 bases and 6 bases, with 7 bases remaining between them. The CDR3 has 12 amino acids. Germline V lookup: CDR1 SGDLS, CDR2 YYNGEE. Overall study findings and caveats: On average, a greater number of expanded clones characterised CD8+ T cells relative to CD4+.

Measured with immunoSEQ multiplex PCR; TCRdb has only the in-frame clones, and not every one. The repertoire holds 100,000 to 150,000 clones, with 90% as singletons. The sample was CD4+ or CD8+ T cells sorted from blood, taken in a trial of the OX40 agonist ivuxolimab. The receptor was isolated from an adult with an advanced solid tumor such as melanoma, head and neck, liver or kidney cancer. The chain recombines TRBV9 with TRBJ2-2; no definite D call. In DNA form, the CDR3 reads TGTGCCAGCAGCCCGGAAGCCGGGGAGCTGTTTTTT. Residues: CASSPEAGELFF.